The entry that follows covers one T cell receptor beta chain sequence. Its antigen remains undetermined. Per-base quality was not reported, and no clone a single base away is much larger than it. The time point tag for this specimen amounts to: cells obtained before transplantation from donor or recipient. CD3+CD4+ and CD3+CD8+ populations were FACS-sorted from unstimulated pre-transplant donor and recipient cells taken from spleen or lymph nodes. This record belongs to a study of graft-versus-host responses after intestinal transplantation (dated by TCRdb to about 2021). With regard to the full study: Multivisceral, liver-intestinal, or isolated intestinal transplants were received by the recipients. Alloreactive clones were identified by sequencing pre-transplant mixed lymphocyte reaction products and comparing these products with unstimulated pre-transplant donor and recipient T cells. After intestinal transplantation, graft-versus-host and host-versus-graft alloreactive T cell clones were followed in the graft, circulation and bone marrow using bulk TCR-beta CDR3 sequencing. Samples from a few later patients were sequenced in-house on an Illumina MiSeq with MiXCR processing rather than by the commercial service. All recipients received anti-thymocyte globulin induction followed by maintenance tacrolimus and steroids for 3 to 4 years. A cohort of about two dozen intestinal transplant recipients, including one retransplant, was enrolled, and a few patients lacking pretransplant specimens were excluded. A peak of at least 4% donor T cells among recipient peripheral blood mononuclear cells was the definition used for donor T cell macrochimerism. What the work shows at the level of the full study, not this receptor alone: The relatively low number and heterogeneity of intestinal transplant patients limited the conclusions. GvH clones were detected in recipient bone marrow, and some of these GvH clones were observed earlier in ileal mucosa or blood, consistent with an intestinal mucosal origin. Patients with donor T cell macrochimerism had high GvH to HvG T cell clonal ratios in their allografts. Early after transplant, peak levels of circulating GvH clones were associated with declines in HvG clones.

Trimming leaves V shorter by 3 bases and J shorter by 2 bases, with the junction holding 7 bases beyond the gene matches. Based on the germline V gene, the CDR1 and CDR2 sequences are MDHEN and SYDVKM. Reading from cysteine to phenylalanine, the CDR3 counts 18 amino acids. The only DNA kept is the CDR3, 54 bases in frame from the first base. Library creation used the immunoSEQ multiplex PCR assay. For most patients, genomic DNA was isolated using the Qiagen DNeasy Blood and Tissue Kit and was shipped frozen to Adaptive Biotechnologies for TCR sequencing. For most patients, high-throughput TCR-beta CDR3 sequencing of genomic DNA was performed by Adaptive Biotechnologies. The paper's data handling went like this. TCR sequencing data for around 19 patients were retrieved from Adaptive's ImmunoSEQ software; three other patients were processed with MiXCR and VDJtools. CD4 versus CD8 sorting errors were corrected by removing sequences found in both subsets at a frequency ratio below 5:1. CDR3 nucleotide sequences shared between donor and recipient were removed because their origin could not be assigned. To count as alloreactive, a clone needed at least 2-fold expansion over unstimulated cells and a minimum CFSE-low frequency of 0.002% (template counts) or 0.001% (read counts). Clones were considered mappable if detected in sequenced pre-transplant spleen, lymph node, or MLR CFSE-low populations of the donor or recipient. The cumulative frequency of alloreactive clones was calculated as a percentage of all sequences, weighted by copy number. TCRdb took over this immuneACCESS table, retaining in-frame rearrangements with V and J assigned. Such tables are incomplete; in checked studies, under half of the missing clones stem from an unresolved V gene, and the remainder is unexplained. The V and J calls and clone size are taken from that table; D and trimming were inferred from the DNA. The sample table holds about 84,000 clones, of which approximately 90% were seen once. The top ten hold approximately 0.33% of the sample.

This receptor was taken from a human donor who was the organ donor for an intestinal transplant. The source was unstimulated CD4+ T cells sorted from spleen or lymph node cells, collected before transplant. This chain joins TRBV28 to TRBJ2-2; the junction holds 12 bases that match TRBD2. This receptor carries the CDR3 CASSFPGLAGTNTGELFF. The DNA sequence is given as TGTGCCAGCAGTTTCCCCGGACTAGCGGGAACCAACACCGGGGAGCTGTTTTTT.